This T cell receptor beta chain was sequenced for a study of cytomegalovirus exposure and HLA in healthy donors. Across the study: A previous analysis identified 95 million to 140 million unique TCR beta sequences derived from around 200 million T cells.

PCR employed 60 Vbeta and 13 Jbeta primers. Method: immunoSEQ multiplex PCR; TCRdb's copy keeps in-frame clones and lacks some. The sample gives about 140,000 clones, over 60% of which show up once; under 7.5% is in the top ten. V was trimmed by 1 base and J by 4 bases, leaving 16 bases between them. Per the germline V gene, CDR1 is KGHSH and CDR2 is LQKENI. This CDR3 spans 16 amino acids. Study conclusions and caveats: A later analysis associated 15,000 or so TCR beta sequences with HLA alleles at a 0.05 false discovery rate. A prior analysis recorded that most TCR beta V segments were productive about 87% or about 30% of the time. Roughly uniform depth of sequencing across donors was assumed in presence/absence analyses.

Turning to this clone: Its antigen remains unidentified.

The sequenced material came from PBMCs. This sequence originates from a woman in her sixties in good health and CMV-seronegative. V usage is TRBV18 and J usage is TRBJ2-5, with TRBD1 as a possible D gene (6 bases). CDR3 region: CASSPLPPGQGETQYF. The CDR3 bases are TGTGCCAGCTCACCACTACCGCCGGGACAAGGAGAGACCCAGTACTTC.